This T cell receptor (beta chain) comes out of a study of human T cells and chemical hapten exposure. Time point indicated: patch test 2, 6 weeks after DPC sensitization. Treatment denoted: therapeutic diphenylcyclopropenone sensitization with weekly scalp DPC. The sample holds many counts of this clonotype. The CDR3 runs to 17 residues. Trimming cost V 5 bases and J 5 bases; bases outside gene matches: 10. The V gene's germline CDR1 is SGHAT and CDR2 FQDESV (reference sequence). TCRdb re-derived calls from the RACE reads in MiXCR, one entry per CDR3 protein. The sample yields around 100,000 distinct CDR3 sequences, around 10% seen once.

Sequences were derived from whole blood, sampled in connection with sensitization to the hapten diphenylcyclopropenone (DPC). J is TRBJ2-3 and V is TRBV11-1, with 13 bases aligning to TRBD2. This receptor was obtained from a woman aged 40-49 years with alopecia areata. Some clones in this sample may be carry-over from other donors' samples. In nucleotides, the CDR3 is TGTGCCAGCAGCCCTCCCCGCACTAGCGGGGGGGTAGATACGCAGTATTTT. Translated: CASSPPRTSGGVDTQYF. Combining the CDR3 with reference TRBV11-1 and TRBJ2-3 gives the whole variable domain EAEVAQSPRYKITEKSQAVAFWCDPISGHATLYWYRQILGQGPELLVQFQDESVVDDSQLPKDRFSAERLKGVDSTLKIQPAELGDSAMYLCASSPPRTSGGVDTQYFGPGTRLTVL.